This TCR beta chain was found in a study of shared clonotypes between healthy human individuals. Comment on this clone: This specimen includes other DNA sequences encoding the same CDR3.

With V trimmed by 2 bases and J by 7 bases, 3 bases remained unmatched. The CDR3 loop spans 13 amino acids. Germline assignment: CDR1 SGHRS and CDR2 YFSETQ. Here immunoSEQ multiplex PCR was the method, and the copy in TCRdb shows in-frame clones only, minus some. This repertoire shows 1,400,000 or so clones, 98% found once; its top ten account for approximately 0.38%. What was sequenced was naive CD4+ T cells sorted from blood. Sample subset: CD45RA+ positively selected. The TCR sequence derives from a man aged 25-45 years in good health. The V and J genes are TRBV5-1 and TRBJ1-2; 9 bases line up with TRBD1. CDR3 loop: CASSLQGAVGYTF. CDR3 sequence (DNA): TGCGCCAGCAGCTTACAGGGGGCGGTTGGCTACACCTTC.